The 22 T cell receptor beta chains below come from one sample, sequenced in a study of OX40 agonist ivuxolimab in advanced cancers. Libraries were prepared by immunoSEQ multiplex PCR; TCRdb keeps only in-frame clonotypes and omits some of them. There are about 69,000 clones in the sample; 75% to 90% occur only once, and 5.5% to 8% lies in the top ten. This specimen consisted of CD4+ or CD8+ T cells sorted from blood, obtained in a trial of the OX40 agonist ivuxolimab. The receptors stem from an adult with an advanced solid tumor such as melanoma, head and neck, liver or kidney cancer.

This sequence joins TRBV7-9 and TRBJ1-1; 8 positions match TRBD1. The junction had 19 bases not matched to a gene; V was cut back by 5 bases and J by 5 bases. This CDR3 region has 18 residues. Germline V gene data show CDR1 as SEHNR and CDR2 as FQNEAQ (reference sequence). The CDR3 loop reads CASSRYKSSRGRDTEAFF. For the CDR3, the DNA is TGTGCCAGCAGCCGGTACAAAAGCAGCAGGGGGCGAGATACTGAAGCTTTCTTT.

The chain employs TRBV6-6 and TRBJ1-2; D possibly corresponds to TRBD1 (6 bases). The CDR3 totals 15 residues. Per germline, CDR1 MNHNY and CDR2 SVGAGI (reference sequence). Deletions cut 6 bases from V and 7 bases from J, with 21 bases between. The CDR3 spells CASRSGQYDYRGYTF. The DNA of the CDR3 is TGTGCCAGCAGATCAGGACAGTATGATTACCGTGGCTACACCTTC.

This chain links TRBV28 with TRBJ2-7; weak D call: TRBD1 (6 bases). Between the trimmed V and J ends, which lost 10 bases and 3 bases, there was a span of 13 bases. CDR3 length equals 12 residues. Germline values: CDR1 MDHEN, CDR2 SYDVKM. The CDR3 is CATLRGDYEQYF. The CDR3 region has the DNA TGTGCCACCCTCAGGGGAGACTACGAGCAGTACTTC.

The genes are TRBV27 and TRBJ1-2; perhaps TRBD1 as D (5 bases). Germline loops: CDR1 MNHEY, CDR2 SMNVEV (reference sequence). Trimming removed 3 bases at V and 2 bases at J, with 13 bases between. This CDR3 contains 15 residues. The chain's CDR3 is CASSFKGAVNYGYTF. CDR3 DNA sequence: TGTGCCAGCAGTTTTAAAGGGGCAGTGAACTATGGCTACACCTTC.

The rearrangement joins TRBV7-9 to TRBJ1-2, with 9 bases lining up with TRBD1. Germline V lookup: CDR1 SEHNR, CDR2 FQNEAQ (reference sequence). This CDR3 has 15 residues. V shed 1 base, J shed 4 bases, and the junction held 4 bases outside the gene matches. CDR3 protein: CASSLEDRGSYGYTF. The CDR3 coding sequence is TGTGCCAGCAGCTTAGAGGACAGGGGATCCTATGGCTACACCTTC. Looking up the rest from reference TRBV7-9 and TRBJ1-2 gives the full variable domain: DTGVSQNPRHKITKRGQNVTFRCDPISEHNRLYWYRQTLGQGPEFLTYFQNEAQLEKSRLLSDRFSAERPKGSFSTLEIQRTEQGDSAMYLCASSLEDRGSYGYTFGSGTRLTVV.

The CDR3 region is CASSLPDRAGQPQHF. The CDR3 DNA follows: TGTGCCAGCAGTTTACCCGACAGGGCTGGTCAGCCCCAGCATTTT. The chain employs TRBV28 and TRBJ1-5; TRBD1 matches 7 bases. Per the germline V gene, CDR1 is MDHEN and CDR2 is SYDVKM. The CDR3 is made up of 15 amino acids. V was clipped by 2 bases and J by 6 bases; unmatched bases: 7.

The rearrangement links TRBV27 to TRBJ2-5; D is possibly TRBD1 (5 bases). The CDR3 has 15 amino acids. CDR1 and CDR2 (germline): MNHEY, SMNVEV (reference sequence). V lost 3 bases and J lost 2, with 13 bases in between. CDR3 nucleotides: TGTGCCAGCAGTTTGTCAGGGCAGTATCAAGAGACCCAGTACTTC. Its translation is CASSLSGQYQETQYF.

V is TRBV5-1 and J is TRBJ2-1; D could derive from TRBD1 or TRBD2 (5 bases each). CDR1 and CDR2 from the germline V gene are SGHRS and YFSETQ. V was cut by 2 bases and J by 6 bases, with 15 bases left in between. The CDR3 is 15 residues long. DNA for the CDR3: TGCGCCAGCAGCTTCTTTTCCGGGACGCTCAATGAGCAGTTCTTC. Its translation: CASSFFSGTLNEQFF.

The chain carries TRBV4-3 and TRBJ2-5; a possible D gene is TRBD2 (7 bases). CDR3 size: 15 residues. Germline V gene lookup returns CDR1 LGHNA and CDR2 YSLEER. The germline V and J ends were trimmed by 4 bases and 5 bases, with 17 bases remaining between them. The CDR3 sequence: CASSLLTGGRETQYF. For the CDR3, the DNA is TGCGCCAGCAGCCTACTAACGGGGGGCCGGGAGACCCAGTACTTC.

The CDR3 DNA is TGTGCCAGCAGTCTCGGGACAGCCTACGAGCAGTACTTC. Its translation is CASSLGTAYEQYF. The chain has TRBV28 and TRBJ2-7, with 7 bases identical to TRBD1. CDR1 is MDHEN and CDR2 is SYDVKM in the germline V gene. V trimming: 5 bases; J trimming: 2 bases; junction bases outside the gene matches: 3. This CDR3 spans 13 amino acids.

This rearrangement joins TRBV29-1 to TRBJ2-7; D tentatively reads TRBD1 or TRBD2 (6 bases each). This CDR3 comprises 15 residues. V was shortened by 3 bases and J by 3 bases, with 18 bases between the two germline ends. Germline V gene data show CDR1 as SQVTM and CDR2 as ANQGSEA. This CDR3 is CSVEYPGATGYEQYF. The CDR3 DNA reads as TGCAGCGTTGAGTATCCGGGGGCGACGGGCTACGAGCAGTACTTC.

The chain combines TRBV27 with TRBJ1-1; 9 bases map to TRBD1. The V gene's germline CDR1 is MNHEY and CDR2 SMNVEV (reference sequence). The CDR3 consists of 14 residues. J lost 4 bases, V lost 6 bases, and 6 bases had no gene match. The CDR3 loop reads CASRLTGGITEAFF. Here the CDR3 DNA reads TGTGCCAGCAGGCTGACAGGGGGAATCACTGAAGCTTTCTTT.

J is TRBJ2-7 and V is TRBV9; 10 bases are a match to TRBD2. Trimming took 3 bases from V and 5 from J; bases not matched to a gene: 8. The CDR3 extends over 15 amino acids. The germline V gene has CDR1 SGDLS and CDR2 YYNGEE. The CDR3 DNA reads TGTGCCAGCAGCGCTTTCGGGACTAGCGCCGACGAGCAGTACTTC. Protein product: CASSAFGTSADEQYF.

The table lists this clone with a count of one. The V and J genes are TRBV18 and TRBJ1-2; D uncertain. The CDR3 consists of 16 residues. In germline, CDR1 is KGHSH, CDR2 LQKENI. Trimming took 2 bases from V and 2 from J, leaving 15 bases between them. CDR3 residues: CASSPGPSDWNYGYTF. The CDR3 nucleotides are TGTGCCAGCTCACCAGGGCCTAGCGATTGGAACTATGGCTACACCTTC.

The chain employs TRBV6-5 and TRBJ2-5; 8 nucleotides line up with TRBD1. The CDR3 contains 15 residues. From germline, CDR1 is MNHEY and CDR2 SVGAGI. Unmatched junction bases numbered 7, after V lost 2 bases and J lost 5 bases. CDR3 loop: CASSYGQGSWETQYF. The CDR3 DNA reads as TGTGCCAGCAGTTACGGACAGGGTTCCTGGGAGACCCAGTACTTC.

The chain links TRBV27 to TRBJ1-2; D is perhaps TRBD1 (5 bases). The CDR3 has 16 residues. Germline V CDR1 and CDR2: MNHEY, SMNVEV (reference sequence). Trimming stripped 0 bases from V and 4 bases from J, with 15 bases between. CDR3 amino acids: CASSLSIDSRSYGYTF. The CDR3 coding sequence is TGTGCCAGCAGTTTATCGATCGACAGCCGGAGCTATGGCTACACCTTC.

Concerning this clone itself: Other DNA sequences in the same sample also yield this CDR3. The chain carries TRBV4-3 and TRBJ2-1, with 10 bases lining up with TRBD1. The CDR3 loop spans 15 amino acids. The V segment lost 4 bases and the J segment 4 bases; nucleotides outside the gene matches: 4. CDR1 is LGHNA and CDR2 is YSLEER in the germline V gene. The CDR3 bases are TGCGCCAGCAGCCTTGGACAGGGGGAATACAATGAGCAGTTCTTC. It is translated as CASSLGQGEYNEQFF.

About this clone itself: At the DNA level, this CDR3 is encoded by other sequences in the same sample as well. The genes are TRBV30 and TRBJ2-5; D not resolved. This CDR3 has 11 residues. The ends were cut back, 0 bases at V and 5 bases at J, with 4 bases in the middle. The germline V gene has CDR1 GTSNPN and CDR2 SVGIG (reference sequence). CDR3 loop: CAWSVGETQYF. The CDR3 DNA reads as TGTGCCTGGAGTGTTGGGGAGACCCAGTACTTC.

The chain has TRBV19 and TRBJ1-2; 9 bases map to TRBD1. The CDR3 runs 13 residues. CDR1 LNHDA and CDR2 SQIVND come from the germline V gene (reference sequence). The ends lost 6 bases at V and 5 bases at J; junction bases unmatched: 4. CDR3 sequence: CASRGTGTYGYTF. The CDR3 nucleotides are TGTGCCAGTAGGGGGACAGGGACTTATGGCTACACCTTC.

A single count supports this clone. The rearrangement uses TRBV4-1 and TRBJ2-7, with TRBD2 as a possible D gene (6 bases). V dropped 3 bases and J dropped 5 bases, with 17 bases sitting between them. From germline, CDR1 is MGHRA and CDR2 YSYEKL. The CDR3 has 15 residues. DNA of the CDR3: TGCGCCAGCAGCCACAAAGACGGACTATTCAACGAGCAGTACTTC. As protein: CASSHKDGLFNEQYF.

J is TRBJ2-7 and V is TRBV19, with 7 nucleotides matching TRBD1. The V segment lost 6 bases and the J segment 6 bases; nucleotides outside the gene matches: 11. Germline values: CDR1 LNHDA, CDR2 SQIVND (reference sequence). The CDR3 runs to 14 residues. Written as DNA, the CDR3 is TGTGCCAGTAGCAACACACACAGGGGCGGCGAGCAGTACTTC. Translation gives CASSNTHRGGEQYF.

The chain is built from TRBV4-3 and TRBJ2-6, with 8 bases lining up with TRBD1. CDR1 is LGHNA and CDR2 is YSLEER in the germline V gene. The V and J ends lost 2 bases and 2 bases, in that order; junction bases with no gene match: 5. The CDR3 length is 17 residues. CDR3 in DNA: TGCGCCAGCAGCCAATCCGCGGACAGGGCTGGGGCCAACGTCCTGACTTTC. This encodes CASSQSADRAGANVLTF.